The 32 T cell receptor beta chains below were found in one sample sequenced in a study of blood T cell repertoires in COVID-19. This table comes from immunoSEQ multiplex PCR, and its TCRdb copy is limited to in-frame clones, with some not included. The sample has roughly 68,000 clones, about 91% seen once. Sequencing was performed on peripheral blood. These TCRs come from a woman aged 70-85 years with acute or convalescent COVID-19.

J is TRBJ1-6 and V is TRBV30; D perhaps matches TRBD1 (5 bases). The CDR3 spans 13 residues. Trimming cost V 2 bases and J 12 bases, with 14 bases left between them. Germline-derived CDR1 and CDR2 are GTSNPN and SVGIG (reference sequence). Written as DNA, the CDR3 is TGTGCCTGGAGTAGGGGCCCCGATCGACCCCTCCACTTT. It is translated as CAWSRGPDRPLHF.

A word on this clone: One junction end does not reproduce the germline sequence, and a read error may be involved. The V gene is TRBV7-7, the J gene TRBJ2-7, with TRBD1 identical over 8 bases. Germline V gene lookup returns CDR1 SSHAT and CDR2 FNYEAQ (reference sequence). The CDR3 runs 13 residues. This CDR3 reads CASSFGQGYEQYF. The DNA for the CDR3 is TGTGCTAGCAGCTTCGGACAGGGTTACGAGCAGTACTTC.

The chain uses TRBV7-8 and TRBJ2-7; 8 positions match TRBD1. The CDR3 has 13 residues. CDR1 SGHVS and CDR2 FQNEAQ come from the germline V gene. The V gene end was trimmed by 3 bases and the J gene end by 3 bases; junction bases not matched to a gene: 1. CDR3 DNA: TGTGCCAGCAGCTTCGGACAGGGCTACGAGCAGTACTTC. Translating it yields CASSFGQGYEQYF. The entire variable domain, with the rest obtained from reference TRBV7-8 and TRBJ2-7, is as follows: GAGVSQSPRYKVAKRGQDVALRCDPISGHVSLFWYQQALGQGPEFLTYFQNEAQLDKSGLPSDRFFAERPEGSVSTLKIQRTQQEDSAVYLCASSFGQGYEQYFGPGTRLTVT.

CDR3 protein: CASSGPRGNTEAFF. For the CDR3, the DNA is TGTGCCAGCAGTGGTCCCAGGGGAAACACTGAAGCTTTCTTT. The genes are TRBV2 and TRBJ1-1; the D gene is possibly TRBD1 (6 bases). V dropped 4 bases and J dropped 2 bases, with 11 bases sitting between them. Germline lookup yields CDR1 SNHLY and CDR2 FYNNEI. The length of the CDR3 is 14 residues.

The chain combines TRBV1 with TRBJ2-3; whether TRBD2, the table's D call, matches the DNA was not checked. TRBV1 is classified as a pseudogene. The CDR3 has 17 residues. This CDR3 is CTSSQDQSGGELDTQYF. CDR3 coding DNA: TGCACCAGCAGCCAAGATCAGTCGGGGGGGGAACTTGATACGCAGTATTTT.

Comments on this clone: The junction and the germline gene differ at one end; a read error may be behind it. The chain couples TRBV3-1 (or the pseudogene TRBV3-2) to TRBJ1-4; D is ambiguous. This CDR3 is 11 amino acids long. The germline V gene encodes CDR1 LGHDT and CDR2 YNNKEL (reference sequence). CDR3 region: CASSQAGGIAF. The CDR3 DNA reads as TGTGCCAGCAGCCAAGCAGGAGGGATTGCCTTT.

The chain carries TRBV27 and TRBJ1-4; D remains unclear. The germline gives CDR1 MNHEY, CDR2 SMNVEV (reference sequence). The CDR3 totals 16 residues. Deletions cut 0 bases from V and 5 bases from J, with 13 bases between. This chain's CDR3 is CASSLSNRGINEKLFF. The CDR3 DNA follows: TGTGCCAGCAGTTTATCAAACCGGGGAATAAATGAAAAACTGTTTTTT.

The chain uses TRBV5-4 and TRBJ2-3; 10 bases are a match to TRBD2. J gave up 2 bases and V 2 bases, and 2 bases lay outside the gene matches. This CDR3 has 15 residues. Germline lookup yields CDR1 SGHNT and CDR2 YYREEE (reference sequence). The CDR3 DNA reads as TGTGCCAGCAGCTTAACTAGCGGGATCACAGATACGCAGTATTTT. It specifies CASSLTSGITDTQYF.

This chain connects TRBV28 to TRBJ1-1; no clear D gene. The CDR3 contains 17 residues. The germline V gene encodes CDR1 MDHEN and CDR2 SYDVKM. Deletions cut 5 bases from V and 8 bases from J, with 27 bases between. The CDR3 DNA follows: TGTGCCAGCAGTCTTCGACTCTTTTCTGGTATACTTTTCGAAGCTTTCTTT. Protein sequence: CASSLRLFSGILFEAFF.

This clone was observed once. The chain couples TRBV7-2 to TRBJ2-3, with 8 bases aligning to TRBD1. Looked up from germline, CDR1 is SGHTA and CDR2 is FQGNSA. J gave up 2 bases and V 5 bases, and 9 bases lay outside the gene matches. The CDR3 is 16 amino acids. CDR3: CASSARTGQATDTQYF. The DNA of the CDR3 is TGTGCCAGCAGCGCGCGGACAGGGCAGGCCACAGATACGCAGTATTTT.

The chain is built from TRBV6-1 and TRBJ1-2, with D tentatively TRBD1 (5 bases). The V and J ends lost 0 bases and 4 bases respectively, with 9 bases between them. This CDR3 has 14 amino acids. Germline CDR1 and CDR2: MNHNS and SASEGT. The CDR3 spells CASSEAAGFYGYTF. The CDR3 DNA reads TGTGCCAGCAGTGAAGCGGCAGGGTTCTATGGCTACACCTTC.

V and J are TRBV7-3 and TRBJ2-1; perhaps TRBD1 as D (6 bases). CDR1 is SGHTA, CDR2 FQGTGA, per germline. V lost 4 bases to trimming and J lost 3 bases, with 13 bases between them. The CDR3 totals 15 residues. DNA for the CDR3: TGTGCCAGCAGCTCCGTACTAGGGGGCTACAATGAGCAGTTCTTC. The encoded protein is CASSSVLGGYNEQFF.

The chain has TRBV18 and TRBJ1-2, with 9 positions matching TRBD1. Germline lookup yields CDR1 KGHSH and CDR2 LQKENI. J lost 2 bases, V lost 3 bases, and 7 bases had no gene match. CDR3 length equals 16 residues. CDR3 sequence: CASSPSTGGTNYGYTF. CDR3 in DNA: TGTGCCAGCTCACCCTCGACAGGGGGGACAAACTATGGCTACACCTTC. Variable domain in full (rest from reference TRBV18 and TRBJ1-2): NAGVMQNPRHLVRRRGQEARLRCSPMKGHSHVYWYRQLPEEGLKFMVYLQKENIIDESGMPKERFSAEFPKEGPSILRIQQVVRGDSAAYFCASSPSTGGTNYGYTFGSGTRLTVV.

This chain connects TRBV4-3 to TRBJ1-4; TRBD1 might be the D (6 bases). The CDR3 runs to 15 residues. Germline V CDR1 and CDR2: LGHNA, YSLEER. Trimming cost V 4 bases and J 2 bases, with 11 bases left between them. The CDR3 sequence: CASSPGQNTNEKLFF. In nucleotides, the CDR3 is TGCGCCAGCAGCCCCGGACAGAACACTAATGAAAAACTGTTTTTT.

The CDR3 region has the DNA TGTGCCAGCAGTTTTGAGCGGGGACCGATCAATCAGCCCCAGCATTTT. Protein product: CASSFERGPINQPQHF. This chain joins TRBV28 and TRBJ1-5; D is possibly TRBD1 (5 bases). Germline CDR1 and CDR2: MDHEN and SYDVKM. V lost 3 bases and J 3 bases, leaving 15 bases between the germline ends. This CDR3 spans 16 amino acids.

V and J are TRBV7-8 and TRBJ2-1; possibly TRBD2 for D (6 bases). V was pared by 6 bases and J by 1 base, with 10 bases between. Germline-derived CDR1 and CDR2 are SGHVS and FQNEAQ. The CDR3 runs 14 residues. The CDR3 spells CASRAAGSYNEQFF. CDR3 bases: TGTGCCAGCAGAGCAGCGGGTTCCTACAATGAGCAGTTCTTC.

Only one count was recorded for this clone. The chain employs TRBV2 and TRBJ1-1; D is ambiguous. The germline gives CDR1 SNHLY, CDR2 FYNNEI. Trimming took 5 bases from V and 0 from J, leaving 10 bases between them. The CDR3 contains 14 residues. The CDR3 region has the DNA TGTGCCAGCAGTTCCCAACTTTTGAACACTGAAGCTTTCTTT. Translating gives CASSSQLLNTEAFF. Filled out from reference TRBV2 and TRBJ1-1, the complete variable domain reads EPEVTQTPSHQVTQMGQEVILRCVPISNHLYFYWYRQILGQKVEFLVSFYNNEISEKSEIFDDQFSVERPDGSNFTLKIRSTKLEDSAMYFCASSSQLLNTEAFFGQGTRLTVV.

The chain links TRBV6-5 to TRBJ2-7; 9 bases fit TRBD1. The CDR3 runs 14 residues. CDR1 is MNHEY, CDR2 SVGAGI, per germline. The trim removed 5 bases at V and 3 bases at J, leaving 5 bases unmatched. Written as DNA, the CDR3 is TGTGCCAGCAGTCCATGGGACAGGGACTACGAGCAGTACTTC. Protein: CASSPWDRDYEQYF.

V usage is TRBV11-2 and J usage is TRBJ2-1, with 9 nucleotides matching TRBD2. Germline CDR1 SGHAT, CDR2 FQNNGV. V shed 0 bases, J shed 2 bases, and the junction held 2 bases outside the gene matches. This CDR3 has 16 residues. CDR3 nucleotides: TGTGCCAGCAGCTTAGATCGCGGGGGGGCCTACAATGAGCAGTTCTTC. Residues: CASSLDRGGAYNEQFF.

The chain has TRBV27 and TRBJ2-1; 8 bases fit TRBD2. Unmatched junction bases numbered 9, after V lost 2 bases and J lost 9 bases. Germline loops: CDR1 MNHEY, CDR2 SMNVEV (reference sequence). CDR3 length: 15 amino acids. CDR3 DNA: TGTGCCAGCAGTTTAAACGGGAGGGCCACTGTTGAGCAGTTCTTC. Amino acids: CASSLNGRATVEQFF.

The chain carries TRBV20-1 and TRBJ1-5; TRBD1 matches at 7 bases. The CDR3 contains 14 residues. J gave up 0 bases and V 3 bases, and 2 bases lay outside the gene matches. Germline CDR1 reads DFQATT; CDR2 reads SNEGSKA (reference sequence). The DNA for the CDR3 is TGCAGTGCTAGTGGGGACAGTAGCAATCAGCCCCAGCATTTT. Its protein product is CSASGDSSNQPQHF.

This clone was recorded once. The rearrangement uses TRBV7-2 and TRBJ2-3, with 13 bases that match TRBD2. CDR3 length equals 17 residues. CDR1 and CDR2 from the germline V gene are SGHTA and FQGNSA. The trim removed 1 base at V and 4 bases at J, leaving 5 bases unmatched. The CDR3 DNA sequence: TGTGCCAGCAGCTTAGGGCGGACTAGCGGGGGTGCAGATACGCAGTATTTT. This gives the protein CASSLGRTSGGADTQYF.

This chain joins TRBV23-1 and TRBJ2-7; TRBD1 matches 7 bases. TRBV23-1 is flagged as an ORF with uncertain function. Unmatched junction bases numbered 9, after V lost 6 bases and J lost 4 bases. This CDR3 has 14 residues. The CDR3 is CASSQDRTLYEQYF. CDR3 in DNA: TGCGCCAGCAGCCAGGACAGGACCTTATACGAGCAGTACTTC.

CDR3 coding DNA: TGTGCCAGCTCACCTGAGGAGGGGTTGGACACTGAAGCTTTCTTT. As protein: CASSPEEGLDTEAFF. This chain uses TRBV18 with TRBJ1-1, with a possible D match to TRBD1 (5 bases). Germline-derived CDR1 and CDR2 are KGHSH and LQKENI. This CDR3 has 15 amino acids. V dropped 3 bases and J dropped 3 bases, with 14 bases sitting between them.

The V call is TRBV12-3 or TRBV12-4, the J call TRBJ2-2; maybe TRBD2 (6 bases). CDR3 length: 13 residues. V shed 7 bases and J shed 6 bases, with 12 bases lying between them. Here the CDR3 reads CASTLWGAGELFF. CDR3 DNA sequence: TGTGCCAGCACTCTCTGGGGGGCCGGGGAGCTGTTTTTT.

This chain uses TRBV4-2 with TRBJ2-7, with 11 bases that match TRBD2. The germline CDR1 and CDR2 sequences are LGHNA and YNFKEQ. Trimming took 2 bases from V and 4 from J; bases not matched to a gene: 4. The CDR3 length is 15 residues. This CDR3 is CASSQPLAGVYEQYF. Written as DNA, the CDR3 is TGTGCCAGCAGCCAACCACTAGCGGGAGTTTACGAGCAGTACTTC.

The rearrangement joins TRBV5-1 to TRBJ2-7; D uncertain. CDR1 is SGHRS, CDR2 YFSETQ, per germline. The CDR3 has 14 amino acids. Between the trimmed V and J ends, which lost 0 bases and 2 bases, there was a span of 9 bases. The CDR3 nucleotides are TGCGCCAGCAGCTTGGGGGCAGGCCCCTACGAGCAGTACTTC. Its protein product is CASSLGAGPYEQYF.

The chain joins TRBV28 to TRBJ1-3, with a tentative D call TRBD1 (5 bases). The length of the CDR3 is 16 residues. The V end lost 3 bases, the J end lost 2 bases, and 14 bases lay between the germline ends. Germline V gene lookup returns CDR1 MDHEN and CDR2 SYDVKM. The CDR3 here is CASSLDDSITGNTIYF. The DNA of the CDR3 is TGTGCCAGCAGTTTGGACGACAGTATAACTGGAAACACCATATATTTT.

The chain joins TRBV7-8 to TRBJ1-5; TRBD1 matches 7 bases. V dropped 6 bases and J dropped 7; count of bases not matched to a gene: 12. The germline gives CDR1 SGHVS, CDR2 FQNEAQ. This CDR3 is built from 15 residues. The DNA for the CDR3 is TGTGCCAGCAGTTCTACCGGGACAGTCAAGCAGCCCCAGCATTTT. Its protein product is CASSSTGTVKQPQHF. The variable domain in full, with the rest retrieved from reference TRBV7-8 and TRBJ1-5, is GAGVSQSPRYKVAKRGQDVALRCDPISGHVSLFWYQQALGQGPEFLTYFQNEAQLDKSGLPSDRFFAERPEGSVSTLKIQRTQQEDSAVYLCASSSTGTVKQPQHFGDGTRLSIL.

This clone occurred a few times. The chain is built from TRBV15 and TRBJ2-7, with D perhaps TRBD2 (6 bases). Trimming took off 0 bases at V and 0 bases at J, with 9 bases between the two ends. CDR1 is LNHNV, CDR2 YYDKDF, per germline (reference sequence). The CDR3 contains 15 residues. Here the CDR3 reads CATSRDMRDSYEQYF. CDR3 nucleotides: TGTGCCACCAGCAGAGATATGCGGGACTCCTACGAGCAGTACTTC. The full variable domain, completed using reference TRBV15 and TRBJ2-7, is DAMVIQNPRYQVTQFGKPVTLSCSQTLNHNVMYWYQQKSSQAPKLLFHYYDKDFNNEADTPDNFQSRRPNTSFCFLDIRSPGLGDTAMYLCATSRDMRDSYEQYFGPGTRLTVT.

The V gene is TRBV28, the J gene TRBJ1-4; 7 bases map to TRBD1. CDR3 length: 14 residues. Germline CDR1 reads MDHEN; CDR2 reads SYDVKM. V lost 7 bases, J lost 8 bases, and 10 bases stayed unmatched. The CDR3: CASTLTGNKEKLFF. In DNA form, the CDR3 reads TGTGCCAGCACCCTGACAGGGAATAAAGAAAAACTGTTTTTT.

This chain uses TRBV29-1 with TRBJ1-1, with TRBD1 as a possible D gene (6 bases). This CDR3 has 15 residues. Per the germline V gene, CDR1 is SQVTM and CDR2 is ANQGSEA. V was clipped by 0 bases and J by 4 bases, with 15 bases between them. The CDR3 nucleotides are TGCAGCGTTGAAGAGGGGTGGCAGGGGTCCACTGAAGCTTTCTTT. Its translation: CSVEEGWQGSTEAFF.